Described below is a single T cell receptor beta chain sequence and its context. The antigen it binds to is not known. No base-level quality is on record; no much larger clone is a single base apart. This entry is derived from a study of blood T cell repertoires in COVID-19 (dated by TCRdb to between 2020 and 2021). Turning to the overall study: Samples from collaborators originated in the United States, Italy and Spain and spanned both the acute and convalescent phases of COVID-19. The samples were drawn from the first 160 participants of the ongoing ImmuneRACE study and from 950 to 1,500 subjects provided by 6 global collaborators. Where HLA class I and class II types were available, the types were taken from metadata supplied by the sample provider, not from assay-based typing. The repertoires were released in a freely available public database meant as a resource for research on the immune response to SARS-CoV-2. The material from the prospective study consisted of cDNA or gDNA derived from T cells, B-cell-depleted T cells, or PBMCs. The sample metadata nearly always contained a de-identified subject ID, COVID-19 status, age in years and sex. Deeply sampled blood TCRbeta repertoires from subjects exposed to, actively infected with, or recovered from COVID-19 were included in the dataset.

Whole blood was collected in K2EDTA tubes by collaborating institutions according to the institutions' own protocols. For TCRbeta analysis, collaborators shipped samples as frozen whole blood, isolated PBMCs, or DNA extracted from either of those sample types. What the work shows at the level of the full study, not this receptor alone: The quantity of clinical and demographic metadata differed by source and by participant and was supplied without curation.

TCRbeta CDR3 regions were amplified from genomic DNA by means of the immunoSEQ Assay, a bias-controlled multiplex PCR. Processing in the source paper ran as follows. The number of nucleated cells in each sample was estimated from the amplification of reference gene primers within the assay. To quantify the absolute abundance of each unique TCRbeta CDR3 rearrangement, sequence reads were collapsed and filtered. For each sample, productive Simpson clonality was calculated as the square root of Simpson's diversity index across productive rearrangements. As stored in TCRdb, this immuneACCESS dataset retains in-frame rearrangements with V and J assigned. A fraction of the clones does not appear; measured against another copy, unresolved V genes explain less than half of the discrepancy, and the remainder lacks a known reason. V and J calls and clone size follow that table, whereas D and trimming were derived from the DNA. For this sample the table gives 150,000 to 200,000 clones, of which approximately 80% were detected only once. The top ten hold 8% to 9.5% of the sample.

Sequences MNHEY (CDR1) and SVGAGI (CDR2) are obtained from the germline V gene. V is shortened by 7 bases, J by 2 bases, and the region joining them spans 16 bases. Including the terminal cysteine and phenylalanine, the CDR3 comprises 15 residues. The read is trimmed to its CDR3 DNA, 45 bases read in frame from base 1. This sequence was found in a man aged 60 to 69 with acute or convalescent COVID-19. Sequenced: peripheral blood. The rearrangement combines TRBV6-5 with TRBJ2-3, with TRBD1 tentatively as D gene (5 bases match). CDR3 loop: CASIVGHPLTDTQYF. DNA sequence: TGTGCCAGCATCGTTGGACATCCCCTCACAGATACGCAGTATTTT.